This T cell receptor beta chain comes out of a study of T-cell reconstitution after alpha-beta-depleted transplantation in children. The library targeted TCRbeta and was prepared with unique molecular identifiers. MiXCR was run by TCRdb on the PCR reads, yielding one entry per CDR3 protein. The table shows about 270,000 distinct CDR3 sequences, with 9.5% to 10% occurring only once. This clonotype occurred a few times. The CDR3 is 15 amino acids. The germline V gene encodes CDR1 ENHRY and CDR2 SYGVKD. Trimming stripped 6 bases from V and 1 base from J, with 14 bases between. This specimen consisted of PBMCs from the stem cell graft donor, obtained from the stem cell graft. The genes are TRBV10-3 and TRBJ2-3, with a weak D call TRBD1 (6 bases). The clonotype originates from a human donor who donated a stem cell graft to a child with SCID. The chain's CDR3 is CAISRQAGGTDTQYF. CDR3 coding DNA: TGTGCCATCAGCAGACAGGCTGGAGGCACAGATACGCAGTATTTT.